The 15 T cell receptor beta chains presented below share a single source sample, sequenced in a study of cytomegalovirus exposure and HLA in healthy donors. The PCR employed 60 Vbeta primers together with 13 Jbeta primers. Assay: immunoSEQ multiplex PCR; the TCRdb copy retains only in-frame clones and omits some. Of about 120,000 clones in the sample, about four fifths were seen once. Material: PBMCs. These receptors were taken from a woman aged 50 to 65 in good health and CMV-seropositive.

The chain employs TRBV4-3 and TRBJ2-2, with 12 bases matching TRBD2. The ends lost 1 base at V and 4 bases at J; junction bases unmatched: 10. Germline V gene data show CDR1 as LGHNA and CDR2 as YSLEER. This CDR3 has 19 amino acids. CDR3 amino acids: CASSQVGLAGPPGTGELFF. CDR3 in DNA: TGCGCCAGCAGCCAAGTAGGACTAGCGGGGCCTCCGGGCACCGGGGAGCTGTTTTTT.

A few counts support this clone. The rearrangement joins TRBV7-2 to TRBJ1-4, with 7 bases that match TRBD1. V lost 4 bases to trimming and J lost 8 bases; unmatched junction nucleotides: 10. The CDR3 loop spans 15 amino acids. CDR1 and CDR2 from the germline V gene are SGHTA and FQGNSA. CDR3 region: CASSSTGAWGEKLFF. CDR3 DNA sequence: TGTGCCAGCAGCTCCACAGGGGCTTGGGGGGAAAAACTGTTTTTT.

The chain carries TRBV2 and TRBJ1-5; D unclear. The CDR3 is made up of 13 amino acids. Germline CDR1 SNHLY, CDR2 FYNNEI. V shed 6 bases and J shed 9 bases, with 15 bases lying between them. CDR3: CASSEYVRMPQHF. Here the CDR3 DNA reads TGTGCCAGCAGCGAATATGTTCGTATGCCCCAGCATTTT.

J is TRBJ2-5 and V is TRBV18; 8 positions match TRBD1. Germline CDR1 is KGHSH and CDR2 is LQKENI. The CDR3 spans 17 residues. Trimming at V came to 0 bases and at J to 3 bases, leaving 9 bases not matched to a gene. CDR3 DNA sequence: TGTGCCAGCTCACCACCGTCACTCGGACAGGGAAAAGAGACCCAGTACTTC. Translated, it gives CASSPPSLGQGKETQYF.

The chain combines TRBV9 with TRBJ2-2; 12 bases match TRBD2. This CDR3 contains 16 residues. V shed 3 bases and J 6 bases; nucleotides not matched to a gene: 6. The germline gives CDR1 SGDLS, CDR2 YYNGEE. CDR3 nucleotide sequence: TGTGCCAGCAGCGATCTAGCGGGAGGGCCTTCCGGGGAGCTGTTTTTT. Its translation: CASSDLAGGPSGELFF.

The chain recombines TRBV18 with TRBJ1-5, with D uncertain. This CDR3 contains 14 residues. V dropped 6 bases and J dropped 0 bases, with 9 bases sitting between them. In germline, CDR1 is KGHSH, CDR2 LQKENI. The CDR3 loop is CASSQTYSNQPQHF. CDR3 coding DNA: TGTGCCAGCTCGCAGACTTATAGCAATCAGCCCCAGCATTTT.

The rearrangement links TRBV7-8 to TRBJ1-1; no clear D. Trimming pared 5 bases from V and 3 bases from J, leaving 16 bases between. Germline CDR1 and CDR2: SGHVS and FQNEAQ. This CDR3 contains 15 residues. The CDR3 loop reads CASSHPYPRDTEAFF. The CDR3 DNA reads as TGTGCCAGCAGCCACCCTTACCCGAGGGACACTGAAGCTTTCTTT.

The rearrangement uses TRBV11-2 and TRBJ1-1; D perhaps matches TRBD1 (6 bases). CDR3 length: 14 amino acids. The germline CDR1 and CDR2 sequences are SGHAT and FQNNGV. The V and J ends lost 5 bases and 0 bases respectively, with 10 bases between them. Here the CDR3 DNA reads TGTGCCAGCAGCCAGGGACACTTGAACACTGAAGCTTTCTTT. Protein: CASSQGHLNTEAFF.

The genes are TRBV19 and TRBJ1-1; D ambiguous. The ends were cut back, 5 bases at V and 1 base at J, with 8 bases in the middle. CDR1 and CDR2 from the germline V gene are LNHDA and SQIVND (reference sequence). CDR3 size: 13 residues. The CDR3 reads CASSYRKNTEAFF. The DNA for the CDR3 is TGTGCCAGTAGTTATCGTAAGAACACTGAAGCTTTCTTT.

This clone was detected once. The chain recombines TRBV6-5 with TRBJ2-7, with 10 bases identical to TRBD2. Germline V gene sequence: CDR1 MNHEY, CDR2 SVGAGI. The J segment lost 2 bases and the V segment lost 0 bases, leaving 4 bases of the junction unmatched. CDR3 length equals 16 residues. CDR3 amino acids: CASSYSLAGAAYEQYF. CDR3 nucleotide sequence: TGTGCCAGCAGTTACTCGCTAGCGGGGGCCGCCTACGAGCAGTACTTC.

The genes are TRBV30 and TRBJ2-1; tentatively, D is TRBD2 (6 bases). Germline V CDR1 and CDR2: GTSNPN, SVGIG (reference sequence). The CDR3 loop spans 14 amino acids. Trimming pared 6 bases from V and 1 base from J, leaving 13 bases between. In DNA, the CDR3 is TGTGCCTGCGGGGGTGGGAGATCCTACAATGAGCAGTTCTTC. Residues: CACGGGRSYNEQFF.

Points on this clone: Other nucleotide sequences in the sample specify the same CDR3. The CDR3 DNA is TGTGCCAGCTCACCAGGGCAGATGAACACTGAAGCTTTCTTT. Amino acids: CASSPGQMNTEAFF. The chain couples TRBV18 to TRBJ1-1; D gene uncertain. The germline V gene has CDR1 KGHSH and CDR2 LQKENI. The CDR3 is made up of 14 amino acids. The V and J ends lost 2 bases and 0 bases respectively, with 7 bases between them. The whole variable domain, filled in from reference TRBV18 and TRBJ1-1, reads NAGVMQNPRHLVRRRGQEARLRCSPMKGHSHVYWYRQLPEEGLKFMVYLQKENIIDESGMPKERFSAEFPKEGPSILRIQQVVRGDSAAYFCASSPGQMNTEAFFGQGTRLTVV.

The chain couples TRBV7-9 to TRBJ1-2, with a tentative D call TRBD1 (6 bases). This CDR3 contains 16 residues. Trimming took 5 bases from V and 1 from J, leaving 17 bases between them. CDR1 is SEHNR, CDR2 FQNEAQ, per germline (reference sequence). CDR3 sequence reads: CASSPTRGHFNYGYTF. In nucleotides, the CDR3 is TGTGCCAGCAGCCCAACAAGGGGACACTTTAACTATGGCTACACCTTC.

This clone was seen more than once but under ten times. The chain carries TRBV7-2 and TRBJ2-1; no reliable D call. Trimming took off 1 base at V and 4 bases at J, with 8 bases between the two ends. Germline V CDR1 and CDR2: SGHTA, FQGNSA. The CDR3 loop spans 14 amino acids. This CDR3 reads CASSLGLGYNEQFF. Here the CDR3 DNA reads TGTGCCAGCAGCTTAGGCCTAGGATACAATGAGCAGTTCTTC.

V and J are TRBV9 and TRBJ2-5, with TRBD2 identical over 7 bases. Per germline, CDR1 SGDLS and CDR2 YYNGEE. V gave up 0 bases and J gave up 2 bases; unmatched junction bases: 7. This CDR3 contains 16 residues. CDR3 amino acids: CASSVGAGNHQETQYF. CDR3 sequence (DNA): TGTGCCAGCAGCGTAGGAGCGGGAAACCATCAAGAGACCCAGTACTTC. Supplemented by reference TRBV9 and TRBJ2-5, the full variable domain reads DSGVTQTPKHLITATGQRVTLRCSPRSGDLSVYWYQQSLDQGLQFLIQYYNGEERAKGNILERFSAQQFPDLHSELNLSSLELGDSALYFCASSVGAGNHQETQYFGPGTRLLVL.